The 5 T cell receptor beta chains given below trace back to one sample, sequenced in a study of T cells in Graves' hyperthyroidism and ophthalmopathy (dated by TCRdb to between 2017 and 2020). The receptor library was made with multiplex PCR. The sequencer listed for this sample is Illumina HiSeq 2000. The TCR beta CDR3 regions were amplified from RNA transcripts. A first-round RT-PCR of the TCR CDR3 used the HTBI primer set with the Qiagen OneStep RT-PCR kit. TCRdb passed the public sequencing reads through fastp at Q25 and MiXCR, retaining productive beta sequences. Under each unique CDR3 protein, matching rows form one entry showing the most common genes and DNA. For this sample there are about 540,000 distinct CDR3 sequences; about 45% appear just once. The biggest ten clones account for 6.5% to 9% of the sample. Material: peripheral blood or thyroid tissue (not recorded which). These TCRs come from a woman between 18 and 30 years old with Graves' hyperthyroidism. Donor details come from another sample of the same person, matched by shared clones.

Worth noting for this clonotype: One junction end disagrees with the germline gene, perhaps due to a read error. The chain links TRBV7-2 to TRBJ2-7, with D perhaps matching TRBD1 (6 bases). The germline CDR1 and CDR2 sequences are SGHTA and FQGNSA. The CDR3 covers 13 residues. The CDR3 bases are TGTGCCAGCAGTTACTCCAGGGGTGGCGAGCGGTACTTC. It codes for CASSYSRGGERYF.

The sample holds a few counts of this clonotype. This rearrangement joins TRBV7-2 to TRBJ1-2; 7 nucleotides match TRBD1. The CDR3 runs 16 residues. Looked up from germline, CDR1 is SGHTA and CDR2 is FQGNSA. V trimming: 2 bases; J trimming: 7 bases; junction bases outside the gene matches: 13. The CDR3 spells CASSLLRTDRVGGYTF. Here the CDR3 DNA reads TGTGCCAGCAGCTTATTGAGGACCGACAGGGTGGGTGGCTACACCTTC.

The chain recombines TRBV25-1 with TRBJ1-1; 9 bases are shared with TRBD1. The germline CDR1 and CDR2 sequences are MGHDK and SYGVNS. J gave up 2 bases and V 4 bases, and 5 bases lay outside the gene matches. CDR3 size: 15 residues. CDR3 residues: CASSAGQGTNTEAFF. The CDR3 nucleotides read TGTGCCAGCAGTGCAGGACAGGGGACTAACACTGAAGCTTTCTTT.

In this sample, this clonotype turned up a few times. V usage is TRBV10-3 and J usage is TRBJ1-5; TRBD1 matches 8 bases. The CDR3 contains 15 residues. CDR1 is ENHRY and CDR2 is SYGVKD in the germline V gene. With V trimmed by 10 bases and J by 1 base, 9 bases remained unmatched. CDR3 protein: CASRRTGFSNQPQHF. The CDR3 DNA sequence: TGTGCCAGCAGACGGACAGGGTTCAGCAATCAGCCCCAGCATTTT.

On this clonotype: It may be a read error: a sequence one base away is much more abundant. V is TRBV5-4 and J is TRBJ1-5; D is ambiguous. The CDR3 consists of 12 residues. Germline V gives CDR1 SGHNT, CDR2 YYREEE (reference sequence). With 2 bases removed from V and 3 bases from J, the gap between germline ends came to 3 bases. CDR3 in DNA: TGTGCCAGCAGCTTCGACAATCAGCCCCAGCATTTT. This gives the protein CASSFDNQPQHF.